This TCR beta chain was sequenced during a study of T cells in Graves' hyperthyroidism and ophthalmopathy. Of note for this clonotype: The antigen is unknown.

Study-wide results and limits: Stable hyperthyroidism was separated from ophthalmopathy by a model based on 13 V-J features. Progression to ophthalmopathy was predicted a median of roughly 6.6 months early.

This CDR3 spans 11 amino acids. Trimming removed 8 bases at V and 4 bases at J, with 8 bases between. Germline CDR1 and CDR2: LNHNV and YYDKDF (reference sequence). Based on clinical symptoms, serum thyroxine and TRAb, thyroid ultrasound and orbital computed tomography, diagnoses were reached. The TCR beta CDR3 regions underwent amplification using RNA transcripts as the source. HTBI primers drove first-round RT-PCR of the TCR CDR3. MiXCR, applied by TCRdb to the multiplex PCR reads, yields one record per CDR3 protein. The sample records approximately 600,000 distinct CDR3 sequences, about 15% being singletons.

This clonotype was obtained from a woman aged 40 to 50 with Graves' ophthalmopathy. The sample comprised blood. This chain joins TRBV15 and TRBJ2-5; D is ambiguous. CDR3 residues: CATGGRETQYF. CDR3 in DNA: TGTGCCACCGGTGGGCGAGAGACCCAGTACTTC.